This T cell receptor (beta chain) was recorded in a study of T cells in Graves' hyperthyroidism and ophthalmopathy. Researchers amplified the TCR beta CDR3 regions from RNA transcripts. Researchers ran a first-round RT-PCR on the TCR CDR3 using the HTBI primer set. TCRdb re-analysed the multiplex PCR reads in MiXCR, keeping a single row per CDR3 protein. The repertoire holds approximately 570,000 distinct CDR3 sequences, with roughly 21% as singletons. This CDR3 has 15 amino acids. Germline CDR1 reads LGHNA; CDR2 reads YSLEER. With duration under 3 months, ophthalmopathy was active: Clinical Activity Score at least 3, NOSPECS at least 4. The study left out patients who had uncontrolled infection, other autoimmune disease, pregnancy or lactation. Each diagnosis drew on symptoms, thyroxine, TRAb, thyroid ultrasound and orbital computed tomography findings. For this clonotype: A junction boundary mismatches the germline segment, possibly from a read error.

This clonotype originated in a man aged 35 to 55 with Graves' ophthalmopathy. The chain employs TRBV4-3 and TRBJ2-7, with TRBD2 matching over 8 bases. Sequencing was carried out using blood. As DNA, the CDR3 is TGCGCCAGCAGCCGGGATAGCGGGACCATCTACGTGCAGTACTTC. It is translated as CASSRDSGTIYVQYF.